This T cell receptor beta chain was obtained from a study of shared clonotypes between healthy human individuals (dated by TCRdb to 2018 to 2021). Describing the broader study: The cohort included a few men and two women between 18 and 49 years of age. For each donor, CD4 naive and CD4 memory were each run on three plates, CD8 naive on two plates, and CD8 memory on one plate. The study deeply sequenced blood TCR repertoires of about 5 healthy adults to estimate repertoire size and the extent of clonotype sharing between individuals. To increase sequencing depth and limit assay-specific biases, TCR repertoire library preparation and sequencing were carried out by different laboratories using diverse techniques. Per donor, leukapheresis produced somewhere between about 0.94 and 10 billion PBMCs. The study at large found these results: Pairwise subsampling indicated that sequencing depth was expected to affect the degree of clonotype sharing among donors. Sampling was restricted to blood, and TCR repertoires in tissue are likely to differ from TCR repertoires in blood. The small number of donors limited the genetic and exposure-history diversity represented. Rarefaction of sorted-subset datasets indicated incomplete sequencing despite the large sequencing depth. Larger estimated clonotype richness was generally found for naive subsets than for memory subsets. Compared with non-shared clonotypes, the clonotypes found in all four sorted-subset donors had higher generation probabilities. Sharing across several donors was observed for approximately 5% of naive CD4, about 3.2% of naive CD8, 2.3% of memory CD4, and 0.4% of memory CD8 clonotypes.

Using the deep immunoSEQ assay, TCR CDR3 regions were amplified from genomic DNA by multiplex PCR. For each cell subset, the extracted genomic DNA was distributed evenly across all wells of several immunoSEQ 96-well plates, and each plate served as one replicate. For sorted subsets, approximately 210 ng of genomic DNA, equivalent to 25,000 to 35,000 T cell genomes, went into each replicate PCR. Purified libraries were measured with a Qubit 3.0 fluorometer, size-checked on a Bioanalyzer 2100, and measured again with the KAPA Library Quantification kit. Every immunoSEQ 96-well plate was sequenced on a separate single-read 150-cycle Illumina NextSeq 550 flow cell. The authors' analysis ran thus. Because the immunoSEQ output held only junctional sequences and lacked quality scores, the filtering could not match the filtering applied to full-length reads. Sequences were annotated with PyIR, a Python wrapper for IgBLAST v1.9, and V/J genes and CDR3 were assigned using IMGT germline references. Reads were filtered out if the reads had weak V/J assignments (E-value above 1e-6), no CDR3, stop codons, out-of-frame junctions, or ambiguous translated residues. A V3J clonotype was defined by an identical inferred V gene, J gene, and CDR3 amino acid sequence. To compute the percentage overlap between repertoires, the number of shared unique clonotypes was divided by the size of the smaller repertoire. RTK rarefaction, the Chao1 estimator, and Recon v2.1 estimates of unobserved clonotypes were used to assess repertoire richness. OLGA was used to compute generation probabilities for all TCRbeta clonotypes that the gDNA method yielded from several donors. TCRdb's version of the immuneACCESS table is confined to in-frame rearrangements and falls short of the full clone set. An unresolved V gene accounts for under half of the shortfall where checked; the remainder is of unknown origin. The V and J calls and clone size come from that table; D and trimming were worked out from the DNA. The sample table lists around 700,000 clones, about 91% of them with a count of one. The ten largest clones capture 24% of the sample.

CD8 naive samples consisted of CD45RO-negative cells that were positively selected for CCR7, yielding a CD45RA+CCR7+ population without TemRA cells. The donors were healthy, HIV-negative adults who had no recently reported acute infections or vaccinations. Every donor was a Caucasian adult residing in Nashville, Tennessee, USA. After blood collection by leukapheresis, PBMCs were isolated using Ficoll-Histopaque density gradient centrifugation and then cryopreserved in the vapor phase of liquid nitrogen. Purity and quantity of every magnetically sorted T cell population were checked by analytical flow cytometry. Each sorted fraction had its genomic DNA isolated and then quantified by UV absorbance on a Nanodrop 2000c. On this clone itself: What antigen it recognizes has not been identified. No much larger clonotype is one base removed from it; base qualities were not supplied.

The sequencing input was naive CD8+ T cells sorted from blood. The cell subset or site label here, explained by the study, means: CD45RA+CCR7+. The TCR originated in a man aged 25-45 years in good health.

The CDR3 region reads CASSLHGVYNEQFF. The DNA sequence follows: TGTGCCAGCAGCTTGCACGGAGTATACAATGAGCAGTTCTTC. Rearrangement joined TRBV5-8 to TRBJ2-1, with the D gene uncertain. The CDR3 numbers 14 residues from cysteine through phenylalanine. The retained sequence is limited to the CDR3, 42 bases, with the frame set at the first base. The junction shows trimming of 1 base on V and 4 bases on J, plus 9 bases between the germline ends. CDR1 and CDR2 are read off the germline V gene as SGHTS and YDEGEE.